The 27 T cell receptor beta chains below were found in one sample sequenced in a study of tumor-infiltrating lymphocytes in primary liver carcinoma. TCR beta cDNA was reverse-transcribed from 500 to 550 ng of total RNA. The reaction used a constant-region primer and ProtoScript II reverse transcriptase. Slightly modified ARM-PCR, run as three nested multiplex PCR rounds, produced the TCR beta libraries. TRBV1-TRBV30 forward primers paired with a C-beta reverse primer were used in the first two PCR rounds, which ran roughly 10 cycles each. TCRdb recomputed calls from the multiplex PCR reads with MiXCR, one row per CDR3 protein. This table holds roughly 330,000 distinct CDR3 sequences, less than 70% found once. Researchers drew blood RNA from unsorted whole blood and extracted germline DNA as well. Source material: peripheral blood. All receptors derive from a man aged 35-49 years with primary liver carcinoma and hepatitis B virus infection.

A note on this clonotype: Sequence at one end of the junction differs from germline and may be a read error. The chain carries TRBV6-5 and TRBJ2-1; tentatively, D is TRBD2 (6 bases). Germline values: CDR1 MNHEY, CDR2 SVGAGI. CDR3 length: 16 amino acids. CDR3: CASSYSPSVSYSEHFF. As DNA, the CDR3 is TGTGCCAGCAGTTACTCGCCTAGCGTGTCCTACAGTGAGCACTTCTTC.

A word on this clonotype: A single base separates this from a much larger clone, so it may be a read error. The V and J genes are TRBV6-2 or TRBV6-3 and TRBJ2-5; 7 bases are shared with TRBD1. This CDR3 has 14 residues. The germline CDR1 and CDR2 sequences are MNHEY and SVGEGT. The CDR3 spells CVSKRTGVLETQYF. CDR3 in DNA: TGTGTCAGCAAAAGAACAGGGGTGTTGGAGACCCAGTACTTC.

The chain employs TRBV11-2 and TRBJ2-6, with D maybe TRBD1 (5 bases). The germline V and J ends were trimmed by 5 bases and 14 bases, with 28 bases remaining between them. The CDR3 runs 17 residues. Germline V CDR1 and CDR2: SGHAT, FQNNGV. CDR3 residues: CASSRTTGRSGADILTF. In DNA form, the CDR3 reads TGTGCCAGCAGCCGAACCACCGGACGTTCTGGGGCCGACATCCTGACTTTC.

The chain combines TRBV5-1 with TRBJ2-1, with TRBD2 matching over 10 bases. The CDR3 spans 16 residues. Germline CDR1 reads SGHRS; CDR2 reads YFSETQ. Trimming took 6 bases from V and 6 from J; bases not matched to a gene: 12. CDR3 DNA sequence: TGCGCCAGCAAAGGGACAGCGGGAGGGGGAATCAATGAGCAGTTCTTC. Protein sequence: CASKGTAGGGINEQFF.

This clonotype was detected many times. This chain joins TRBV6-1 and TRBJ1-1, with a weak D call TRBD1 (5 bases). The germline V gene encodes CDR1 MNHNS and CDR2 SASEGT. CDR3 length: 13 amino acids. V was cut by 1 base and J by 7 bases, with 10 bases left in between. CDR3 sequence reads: CASSEVPQGEAFF. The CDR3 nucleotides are TGTGCCAGCAGTGAAGTCCCGCAGGGTGAAGCTTTCTTT.

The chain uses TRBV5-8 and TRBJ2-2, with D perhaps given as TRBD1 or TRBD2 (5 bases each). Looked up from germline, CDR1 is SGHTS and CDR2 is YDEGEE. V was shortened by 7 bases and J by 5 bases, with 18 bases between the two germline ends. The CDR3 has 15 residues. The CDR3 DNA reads TGTGCCAGCGGCTCTGAGGGGCTATCAACCGGGGAGCTGTTTTTT. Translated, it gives CASGSEGLSTGELFF.

CDR3 bases: TGTGCCAGCAGGTCCGGACAGGCAGCATCCTTCTACGAGCAGTACTTC. Translating it yields CASRSGQAASFYEQYF. The chain combines TRBV6-5 with TRBJ2-7; 7 nucleotides align to TRBD1. CDR1 MNHEY and CDR2 SVGAGI come from the germline V gene. The CDR3 is 16 amino acids. The ends lost 6 bases at V and 3 bases at J; junction bases unmatched: 14.

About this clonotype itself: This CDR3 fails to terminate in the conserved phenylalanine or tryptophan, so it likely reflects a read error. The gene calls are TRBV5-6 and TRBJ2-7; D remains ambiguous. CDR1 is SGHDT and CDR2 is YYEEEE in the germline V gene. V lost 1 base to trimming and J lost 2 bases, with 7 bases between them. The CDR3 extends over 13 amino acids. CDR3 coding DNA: TGTGCCAGCAGCTTGCCGGCTACCTACGAGCAGTACCTC. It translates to CASSLPATYEQYL.

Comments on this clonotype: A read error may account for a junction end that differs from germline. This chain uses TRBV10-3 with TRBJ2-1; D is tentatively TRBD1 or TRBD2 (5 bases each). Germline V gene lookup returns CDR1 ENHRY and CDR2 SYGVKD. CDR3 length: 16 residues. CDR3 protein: CAISESIRGAGNEQSF. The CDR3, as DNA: TGTGCCATCAGTGAGTCGATACGGGGCGCGGGCAATGAGCAGTCCTTC.

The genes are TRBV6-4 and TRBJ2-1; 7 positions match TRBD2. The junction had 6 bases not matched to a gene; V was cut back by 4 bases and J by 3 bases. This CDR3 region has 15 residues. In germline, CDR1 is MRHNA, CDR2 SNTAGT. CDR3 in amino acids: CASSVRSSGYNEQFF. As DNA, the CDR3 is TGTGCCAGCAGTGTCCGGTCTAGCGGCTACAATGAGCAGTTCTTC.

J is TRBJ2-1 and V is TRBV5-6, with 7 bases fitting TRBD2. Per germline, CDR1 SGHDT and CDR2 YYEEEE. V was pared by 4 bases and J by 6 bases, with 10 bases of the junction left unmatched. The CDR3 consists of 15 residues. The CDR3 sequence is CASSGGTIVSNEQFF. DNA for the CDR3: TGTGCCAGCAGCGGGGGGACTATTGTCTCCAATGAGCAGTTCTTC.

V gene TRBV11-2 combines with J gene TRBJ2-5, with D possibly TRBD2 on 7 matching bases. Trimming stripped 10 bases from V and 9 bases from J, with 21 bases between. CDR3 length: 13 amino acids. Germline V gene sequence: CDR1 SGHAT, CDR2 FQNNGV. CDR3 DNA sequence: TGTGCCAATAGCTTAGGGGGGGCCAGGTCCCAGTACTTC. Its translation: CANSLGGARSQYF.

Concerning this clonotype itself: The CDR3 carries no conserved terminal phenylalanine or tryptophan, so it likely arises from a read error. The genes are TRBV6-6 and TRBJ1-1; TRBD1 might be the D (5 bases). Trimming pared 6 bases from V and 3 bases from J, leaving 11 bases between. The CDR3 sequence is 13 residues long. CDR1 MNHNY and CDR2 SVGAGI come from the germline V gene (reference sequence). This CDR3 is CASRITGYTEAFI. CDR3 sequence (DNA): TGTGCCAGCAGGATTACAGGATACACTGAAGCTTTCATT.

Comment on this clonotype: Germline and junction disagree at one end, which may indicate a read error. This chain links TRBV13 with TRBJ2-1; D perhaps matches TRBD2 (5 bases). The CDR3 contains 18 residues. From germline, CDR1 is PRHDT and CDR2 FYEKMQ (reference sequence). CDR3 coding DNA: TGTGGCAGCAGCTTAGGAGGAGCTTATCGTCTATACCAGGATGAGCAGTTCTTC. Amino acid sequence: CGSSLGGAYRLYQDEQFF.

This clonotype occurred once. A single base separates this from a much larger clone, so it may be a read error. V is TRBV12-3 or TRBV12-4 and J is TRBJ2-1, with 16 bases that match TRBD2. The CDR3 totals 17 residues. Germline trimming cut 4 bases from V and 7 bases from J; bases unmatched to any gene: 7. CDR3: CASSWGLAGGYGNEQFF. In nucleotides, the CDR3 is TGTGCCAGCAGTTGGGGACTAGCGGGAGGGTACGGGAATGAGCAGTTCTTC.

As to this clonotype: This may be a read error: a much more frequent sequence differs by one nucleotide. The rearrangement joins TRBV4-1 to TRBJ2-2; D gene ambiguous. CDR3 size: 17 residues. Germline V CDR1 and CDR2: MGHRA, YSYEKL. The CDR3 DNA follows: TGCGCCAGCAGCCAAGTTAACTCCCCAACATACACCGGGCAGCTGTTTTTT. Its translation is CASSQVNSPTYTGQLFF.

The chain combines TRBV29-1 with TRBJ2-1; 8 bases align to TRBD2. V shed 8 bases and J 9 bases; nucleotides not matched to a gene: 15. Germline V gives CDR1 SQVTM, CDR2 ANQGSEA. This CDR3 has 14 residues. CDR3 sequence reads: CSTARPAGVSEQFF. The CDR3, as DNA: TGCAGCACCGCCAGGCCAGCGGGAGTCAGTGAGCAGTTCTTC.

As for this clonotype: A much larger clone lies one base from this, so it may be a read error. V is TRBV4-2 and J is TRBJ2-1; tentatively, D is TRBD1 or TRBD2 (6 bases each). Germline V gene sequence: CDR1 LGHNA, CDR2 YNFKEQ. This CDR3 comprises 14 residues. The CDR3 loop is CASRQGGGWNEQFF. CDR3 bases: TGTGCCAGCAGGCAAGGAGGGGGTTGGAATGAGCAGTTCTTC.

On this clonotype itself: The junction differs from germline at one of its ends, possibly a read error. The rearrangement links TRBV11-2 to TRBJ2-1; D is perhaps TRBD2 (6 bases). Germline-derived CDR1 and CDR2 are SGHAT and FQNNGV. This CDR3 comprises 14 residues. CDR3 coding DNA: TGTGGCAGCAGCTTCATCGGGAGTTTCAATGAGCAGTTCTTC. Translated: CGSSFIGSFNEQFF.

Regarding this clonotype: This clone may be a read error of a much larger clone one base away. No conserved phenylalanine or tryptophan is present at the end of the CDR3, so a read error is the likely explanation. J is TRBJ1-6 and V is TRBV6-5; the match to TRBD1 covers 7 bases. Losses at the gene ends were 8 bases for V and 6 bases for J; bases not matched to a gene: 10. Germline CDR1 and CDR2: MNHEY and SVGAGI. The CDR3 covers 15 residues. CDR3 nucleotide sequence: TGTGCCAGCGGACAAGGGGGGACAGTTAATTCACCCCTCCACATT. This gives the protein CASGQGGTVNSPLHI.

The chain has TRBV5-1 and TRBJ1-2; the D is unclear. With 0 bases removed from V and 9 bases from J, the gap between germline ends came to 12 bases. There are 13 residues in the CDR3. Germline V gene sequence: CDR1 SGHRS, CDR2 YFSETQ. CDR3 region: CASSLAGLSSYTF. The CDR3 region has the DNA TGCGCCAGCAGCTTGGCTGGGTTGTCCAGCTACACCTTC.

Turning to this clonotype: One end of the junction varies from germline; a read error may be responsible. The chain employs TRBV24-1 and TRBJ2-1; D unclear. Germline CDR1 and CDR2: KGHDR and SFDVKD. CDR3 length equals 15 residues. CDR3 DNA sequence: TGTGCCGCCAGTGATTTCAGCAAGCCCGCCAATAAGCAGTTCTTC. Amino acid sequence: CAASDFSKPANKQFF.

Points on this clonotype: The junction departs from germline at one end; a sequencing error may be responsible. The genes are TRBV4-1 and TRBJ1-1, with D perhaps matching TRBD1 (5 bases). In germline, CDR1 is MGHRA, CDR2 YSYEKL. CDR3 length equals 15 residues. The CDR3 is CASSHVEGVNTEAFF. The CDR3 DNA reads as TGTGCCAGCAGCCATGTTGAAGGGGTGAACACTGAAGCTTTCTTT.

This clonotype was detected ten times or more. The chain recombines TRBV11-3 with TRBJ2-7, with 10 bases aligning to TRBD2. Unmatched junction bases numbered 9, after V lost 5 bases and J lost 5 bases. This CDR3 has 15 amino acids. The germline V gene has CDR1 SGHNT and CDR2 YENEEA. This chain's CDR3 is CASSLGGLATHEQYF. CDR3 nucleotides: TGTGCCAGCAGCCTTGGGGGACTAGCGACCCACGAGCAGTACTTC.

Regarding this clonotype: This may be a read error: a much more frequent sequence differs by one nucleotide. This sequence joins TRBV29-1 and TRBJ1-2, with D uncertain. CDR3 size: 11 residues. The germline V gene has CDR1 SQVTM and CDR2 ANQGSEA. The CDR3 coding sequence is TGCATCGTTGAGGGTAACTATGGCTACACCTTC. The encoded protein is CIVEGNYGYTF.

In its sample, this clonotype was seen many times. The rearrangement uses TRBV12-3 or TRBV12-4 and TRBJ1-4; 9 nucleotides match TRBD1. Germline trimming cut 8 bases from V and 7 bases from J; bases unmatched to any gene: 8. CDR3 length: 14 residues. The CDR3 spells CASVGRGQGEKLFF. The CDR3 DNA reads TGTGCCAGCGTCGGGAGGGGACAGGGTGAAAAACTGTTTTTT.

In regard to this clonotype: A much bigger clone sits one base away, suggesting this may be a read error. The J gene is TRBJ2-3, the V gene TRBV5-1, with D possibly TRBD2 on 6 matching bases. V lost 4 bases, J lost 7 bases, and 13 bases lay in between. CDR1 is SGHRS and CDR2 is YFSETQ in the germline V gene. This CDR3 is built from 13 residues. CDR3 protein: CASSRPGGNTQYF. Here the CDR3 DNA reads TGCGCCAGCAGCCGGCCGGGCGGGAATACGCAGTATTTT.